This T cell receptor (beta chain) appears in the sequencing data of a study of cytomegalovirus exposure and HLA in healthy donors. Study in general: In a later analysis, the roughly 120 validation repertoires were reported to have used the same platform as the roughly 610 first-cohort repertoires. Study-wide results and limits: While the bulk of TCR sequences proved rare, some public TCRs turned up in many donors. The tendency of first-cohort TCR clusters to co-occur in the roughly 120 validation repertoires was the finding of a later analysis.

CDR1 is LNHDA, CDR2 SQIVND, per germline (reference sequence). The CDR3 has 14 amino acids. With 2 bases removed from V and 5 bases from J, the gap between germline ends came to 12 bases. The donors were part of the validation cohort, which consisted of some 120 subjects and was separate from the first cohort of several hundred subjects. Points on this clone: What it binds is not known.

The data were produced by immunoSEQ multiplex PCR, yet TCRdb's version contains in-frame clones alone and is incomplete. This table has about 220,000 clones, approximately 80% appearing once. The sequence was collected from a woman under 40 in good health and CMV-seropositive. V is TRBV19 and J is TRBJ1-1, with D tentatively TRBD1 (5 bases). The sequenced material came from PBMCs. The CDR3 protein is CASSIYGTVTEAFF. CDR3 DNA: TGTGCCAGTAGTATATATGGGACGGTTACTGAAGCTTTCTTT.